This record looks at one TCR beta chain sequence and its context. These data are taken from a study of blood T cell repertoires in COVID-19. In the study overall: The United States, Italy and Spain were the sources of the acute and convalescent COVID-19 samples. T cells, B-cell-depleted T cells, or PBMCs supplied cDNA or gDNA.

In the original processing: Reference gene primer amplification gave estimated nucleated cell counts. Only in-frame clones appear in the TCRdb table, and some are missing; sequencing was by immunoSEQ multiplex PCR. The DNA gave D and trimming, while V, J and clone size come from that table. Of roughly 200,000 clones in the sample, approximately 85% were seen once. The TCR comes from a human donor with active or convalescent COVID-19. The donor label of this sample is uncertain. The sequenced material came from peripheral blood.

The CDR3 reads CASSATGLLNTEAFF. CDR3 sequence (DNA): TGTGCCAGCAGTGCCACAGGGCTCTTGAACACTGAAGCTTTCTTT. The rearrangement links TRBV2 to TRBJ1-1; D is perhaps TRBD1 (6 bases). Per the germline V gene, CDR1 is SNHLY and CDR2 is FYNNEI. The V end was cut by 4 bases, the J end by 0 bases, with 12 bases between. The CDR3 has 15 residues.